This T cell receptor beta chain is drawn from a study of blood T cell repertoires in COVID-19. Turning to the study itself: Sites in the United States, Italy and Spain provided acute and convalescent COVID-19 samples. PBMCs, B-cell-depleted T cells, or T cells provided the cDNA or gDNA that made up the material.

The CDR3 runs 14 residues. Germline-derived CDR1 and CDR2 are KGHSH and LQKENI. V trimming: 1 base; J trimming: 13 bases; junction bases outside the gene matches: 12. Original handling: The authors estimated nucleated cell counts from reference gene primer amplification. Generated by immunoSEQ multiplex PCR, the TCRdb table keeps only in-frame clones and is missing some. The V and J calls and clone size are taken from that table; D and trimming were inferred from the DNA. The sample contains about 350,000 clones, about 90% of which appear only once. The sequence was obtained from a woman aged 18-29 years who had recovered from COVID-19. The rearrangement uses TRBV18 and TRBJ2-5; 7 nucleotides align to TRBD2. The specimen was peripheral blood. In DNA form, the CDR3 reads TGTGCCAGCTCACCACGGGACTACCCAAGCGTGGGGTACTTC. It codes for CASSPRDYPSVGYF. The full variable domain, in which reference TRBV18 and TRBJ2-5 provide the parts outside the CDR3, is NAGVMQNPRHLVRRRGQEARLRCSPMKGHSHVYWYRQLPEEGLKFMVYLQKENIIDESGMPKERFSAEFPKEGPSILRIQQVVRGDSAAYFCASSPRDYPSVGYFGPGTRLLVL.